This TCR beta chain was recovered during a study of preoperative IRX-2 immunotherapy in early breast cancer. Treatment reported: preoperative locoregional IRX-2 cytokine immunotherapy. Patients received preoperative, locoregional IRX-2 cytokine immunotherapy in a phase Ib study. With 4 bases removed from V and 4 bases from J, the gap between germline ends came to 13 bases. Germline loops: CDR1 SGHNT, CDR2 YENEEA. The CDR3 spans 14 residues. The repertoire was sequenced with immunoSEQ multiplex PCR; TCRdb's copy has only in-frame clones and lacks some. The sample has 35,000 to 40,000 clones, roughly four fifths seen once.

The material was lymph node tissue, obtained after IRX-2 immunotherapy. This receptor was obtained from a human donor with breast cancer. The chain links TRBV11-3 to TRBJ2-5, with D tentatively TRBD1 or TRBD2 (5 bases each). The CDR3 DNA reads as TGTGCCAGCAGCTCCGCAGGGAGACCAGAGACCCAGTACTTC. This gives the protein CASSSAGRPETQYF.